The text below deals with one TCR beta chain. Repertoires were generated with immunoSEQ multiplex PCR, while TCRdb's copy carries only in-frame clones and drops some. Of around 480,000 clones listed, about 91% are singletons. This CDR3 region has 14 residues. V was trimmed by 5 bases and J by 6 bases, leaving 13 bases between them. Germline-derived CDR1 and CDR2 are LNHDA and SQIVND (reference sequence). This sample was taken from a study of blood T cell repertoires in COVID-19. Sequenced material: peripheral blood. This sequence originates from a woman between 50 and 59 years old with COVID-19, enrolled during active disease. The chain employs TRBV19 and TRBJ2-2; tentative D call: TRBD1 (5 bases). The CDR3: CASSARQRSGELFF. Written as DNA, the CDR3 is TGTGCCAGTAGTGCCCGACAGAGGTCCGGGGAGCTGTTTTTT.